This T cell receptor (beta chain) stems from a study of cytomegalovirus exposure and HLA in healthy donors. Study results and limitations: Highest at DRB1 and lowest at HLA-C, TCR association rates differed among HLA loci in a later analysis. Later analysis identified a missense DCLRE1C variant that was linked to TCR beta V- and J-gene trimming. Listed as cytomegalovirus-associated were 150 or so TCR beta chains. Being indistinguishable, some V segments were excluded, TRBV6-2 and TRBV6-3 among them.

Amplification used 60 Vbeta primers and 13 Jbeta primers. The table came from immunoSEQ multiplex PCR; TCRdb's copy has only in-frame clones and leaves some out. The sample lists 120,000 to 150,000 clones, more than 60% occurring once. As concerns this clone: The antigen is not known.

The CDR3 consists of 13 residues. CDR1 and CDR2 (germline): SGHAT, FQNNGV. The junction had 8 bases not matched to a gene; V was cut back by 5 bases and J by 8 bases. The chain recombines TRBV11-2 with TRBJ1-2, with 7 bases that match TRBD1. This receptor was taken from a man aged 35-49 years in good health and CMV-seronegative. Material: PBMCs. CDR3 in amino acids: CASSPGLGGGYTF. The CDR3 DNA follows: TGTGCCAGCAGCCCGGGCCTAGGGGGCGGCTACACCTTC.